Listed below are T cell receptor beta chains from one sample, sequenced in a study of Ad26.COV2.S vaccination and SARS-CoV-2 variants. Assay: immunoSEQ multiplex PCR; the TCRdb copy retains only in-frame clones and omits some. The sample gives 400,000 to 500,000 clones, over 75% of which show up once; 3.6% is in the top ten. Sequencing was performed on peripheral blood, taken in a trial of Ad26.COV2.S vaccine versus placebo. The receptors were gathered from a person between 18 and 65 years old who received the Ad26.COV2.S COVID-19 vaccine or a placebo. Both conserved end residues are trimmed from each CDR3. Fields, in order: CDR3 protein, V gene, J gene, clone size. A row's size may be missing; if present it is once, few, many or a size class.

CDR3 protein: ASSPRQAETQY
V gene: TRBV3-1/TRBV3-2
J gene: TRBJ2-5
clone size: -

CDR3 protein: ASSLGQGSTEAF
V gene: TRBV7-2
J gene: TRBJ1-1
clone size: -

CDR3 protein: ASSQDRGYNSPLH
V gene: TRBV3-1/TRBV3-2
J gene: TRBJ1-6
clone size: -

CDR3 protein: ASSLLARGSEQF
V gene: TRBV5-5
J gene: TRBJ2-1
clone size: -

CDR3 protein: SVGVSADTQY
V gene: TRBV29-1
J gene: TRBJ2-3
clone size: -

CDR3 protein: SVRLTGGDQPQH
V gene: TRBV29-1
J gene: TRBJ1-5
clone size: -

CDR3 protein: ASGLGSSYNEQF
V gene: TRBV12-5
J gene: TRBJ2-1
clone size: -

CDR3 protein: AWRGLPSRGNEQF
V gene: TRBV30
J gene: TRBJ2-1
clone size: few

CDR3 protein: ASSHLWLAGGKSTDTQY
V gene: TRBV9
J gene: TRBJ2-3
clone size: -

CDR3 protein: ASSRGVSYYGYT
V gene: TRBV6-2/TRBV6-3
J gene: TRBJ1-2
clone size: -

CDR3 protein: ASSSASGGYNEQF
V gene: TRBV19
J gene: TRBJ2-1
clone size: -

CDR3 protein: ASSFQGGNSPLH
V gene: TRBV5-5
J gene: TRBJ1-6
clone size: few

CDR3 protein: ASSLGGAVMHEQY
V gene: TRBV5-1
J gene: TRBJ2-7
clone size: -

CDR3 protein: ASRGRSSNQPQH
V gene: TRBV19
J gene: TRBJ1-5
clone size: -

CDR3 protein: ASSSRAGGRTDTQY
V gene: TRBV28
J gene: TRBJ2-3
clone size: -

CDR3 protein: ASSRDRGDGYT
V gene: TRBV5-1
J gene: TRBJ1-2
clone size: -

CDR3 protein: ASSYGTGKSPETQY
V gene: TRBV6-5
J gene: TRBJ2-5
clone size: -

CDR3 protein: ASSLVGETEAF
V gene: TRBV7-2
J gene: TRBJ1-1
clone size: -

CDR3 protein: ASNQNRQPQH
V gene: TRBV19
J gene: TRBJ1-5
clone size: -

CDR3 protein: ASSQDRGWH
V gene: TRBV6-2/TRBV6-3
J gene: TRBJ2-7
clone size: -

CDR3 protein: ASSEEQGRYNEQF
V gene: TRBV2
J gene: TRBJ2-1
clone size: -